This T cell receptor (beta chain) was profiled in a study of T cells in Graves' hyperthyroidism and ophthalmopathy. Investigators excluded patients with uncontrolled infection, other autoimmune disease, pregnancy or lactation. Diagnosis rested on symptoms, serum thyroxine and TRAb, thyroid ultrasound, and orbital computed tomography. Trimming removed 0 bases from V and 5 bases from J; junction bases left unmatched: 3. Per the germline V gene, CDR1 is MNHNY and CDR2 is SVGAGI (reference sequence). The length of the CDR3 is 14 residues. General study findings and limits: Ophthalmopathy was identified by the model a median approximately six months ahead of onset. Blood also carried most thyroid clonotypes expanded above 0.001.

From RNA transcripts, TCR beta CDR3 regions were amplified. HTBI primers were used for first-round RT-PCR of the TCR CDR3. TCRdb re-called the multiplex PCR reads through MiXCR, storing one row per CDR3 protein. Of around 620,000 distinct CDR3 sequences listed, more than 45% are singletons. This clonotype was found a few times. The antigen remains undetermined. The sequenced sample was peripheral blood or thyroid tissue (not recorded which). The source is an adult woman with Graves' disease, either hyperthyroidism or ophthalmopathy (not recorded which). V is TRBV6-6 and J is TRBJ1-1; 7 positions agree with TRBD1. CDR3 region: CASSYSGGQTEAFF. Here the CDR3 DNA reads TGTGCCAGCAGTTACTCGGGGGGACAGACTGAAGCTTTCTTT.